The clone carrying this T cell receptor (beta chain) was recorded once. This entry is derived from a study of blood T cell repertoires in COVID-19. Study processing details: Estimation of nucleated cell counts relied on the amplification of reference gene primers. The protocol was immunoSEQ multiplex PCR, while the TCRdb copy is restricted to in-frame clones and leaves out a portion. From that table come the V and J calls and clone size; the DNA was used to work out D and trimming. The sample carries under 20,000 clones, approximately 92% recorded once. J was trimmed by 4 bases and V by 5 bases; bases with no gene match: 5. Germline V gives CDR1 ENHRY, CDR2 SYGVKD. This CDR3 has 14 amino acids.

J is TRBJ2-5 and V is TRBV10-3, with TRBD2 matching over 9 bases. This receptor was identified in a man in his 60s with active COVID-19. The specimen sequenced was peripheral blood. The CDR3 DNA follows: TGTGCCATCAGTAGCGGGGGGAAAATAGAGACCCAGTACTTC. Translating gives CAISSGGKIETQYF.